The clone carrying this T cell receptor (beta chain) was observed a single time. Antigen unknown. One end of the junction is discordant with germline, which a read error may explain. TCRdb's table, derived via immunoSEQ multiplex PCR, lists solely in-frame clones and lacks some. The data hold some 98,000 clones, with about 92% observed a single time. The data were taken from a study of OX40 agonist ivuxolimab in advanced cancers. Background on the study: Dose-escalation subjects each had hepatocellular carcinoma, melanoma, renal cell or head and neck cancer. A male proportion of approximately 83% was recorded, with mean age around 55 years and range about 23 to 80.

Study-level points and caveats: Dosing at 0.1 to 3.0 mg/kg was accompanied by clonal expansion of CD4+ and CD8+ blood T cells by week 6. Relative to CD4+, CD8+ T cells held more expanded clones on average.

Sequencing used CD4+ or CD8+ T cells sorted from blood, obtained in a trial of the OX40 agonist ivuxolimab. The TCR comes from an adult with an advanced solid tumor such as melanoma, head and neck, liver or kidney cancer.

The CDR3 sequence is CASSLGGAAAEQFF. For the CDR3, the DNA is TGCGCCAGCAGTTTGGGTGGCGCCGCCGCGGAGCAGTTCTTC. The chain carries TRBV5-1 and TRBJ2-1; D is unclear. Looked up from germline, CDR1 is SGHRS and CDR2 is YFSETQ. The CDR3 is 14 amino acids.